Many counts were recorded for the clone carrying this T cell receptor beta chain. The antigen remains unidentified. The record originates from a study of blood T cells in healthy people across ages. Whole-study findings and limits: Both naive CD4+ cell counts and diversity were greater in long-lived donors than in aged donors. Getting older went along with TCR beta diversity per million T cells dropping roughly linearly. Strong correlation was found linking TCR beta diversity to naive T cell percentage.

Primers used in a second PCR of roughly 7 to 12 cycles were a sample-barcoded 5' primer and a J-beta primer mix. No fewer than 2.5 million CDR3-containing paired-end reads came from each sample. TCRdb reprocessed the 5' RACE reads via MiXCR and lists one record per CDR3 protein. The sample lists roughly 680,000 distinct CDR3 sequences, around a fifth occurring once. The TCR sequence derives from a man between 65 and 85 years old in good health. The sample consisted of blood.

Here the CDR3 reads CASSFGTENTGELFF. The CDR3 DNA sequence: TGTGCCAGCAGTTTCGGGACAGAGAACACCGGGGAGCTGTTTTTT. The gene calls are TRBV27 and TRBJ2-2; 7 bases map to TRBD1. This CDR3 has 15 residues. Germline values: CDR1 MNHEY, CDR2 SMNVEV (reference sequence). Trimming cost V 3 bases and J 1 base; bases outside gene matches: 2.